These 27 T cell receptor beta chains came from one sample sequenced in a study of blood T cell repertoires in COVID-19. Assay used: immunoSEQ multiplex PCR; TCRdb lists only in-frame clones, some missing. The table records more than 200,000 clones, 70% to 90% of them present only once. The sequenced sample consisted of peripheral blood. Receptor source: a man older than 75 with acute or convalescent COVID-19.

The V gene is TRBV6-6, the J gene TRBJ1-5, with D uncertain. The CDR3 contains 15 residues. Per germline, CDR1 MNHNY and CDR2 SVGAGI (reference sequence). V was clipped by 0 bases and J by 0 bases, with 6 bases between them. The CDR3 sequence is CASSYSGDSNQPQHF. The CDR3, as DNA: TGTGCCAGCAGTTACTCAGGAGATAGCAATCAGCCCCAGCATTTT.

V and J are TRBV18 and TRBJ2-3; TRBD2 matches 13 bases. CDR3 length equals 16 residues. Unmatched junction bases numbered 4, after V lost 3 bases and J lost 4 bases. Germline CDR1 reads KGHSH; CDR2 reads LQKENI. The CDR3 region has the DNA TGTGCCAGCTCACCCGTTGGACTAGCGGGAGCAGATACGCAGTATTTT. Translating it yields CASSPVGLAGADTQYF.

This clone was seen at least ten times. The CDR3: CATSRGLPSYEQYF. CDR3 DNA sequence: TGTGCCACCAGCAGGGGGCTCCCCTCCTACGAGCAGTACTTC. The chain has TRBV15 and TRBJ2-7; D might be TRBD1 (5 bases). The CDR3 length is 14 residues. Germline CDR1 LNHNV, CDR2 YYDKDF (reference sequence). Trimming pared 3 bases from V and 0 bases from J, leaving 9 bases between.

This chain connects TRBV7-2 to TRBJ2-7; 8 bases are a match to TRBD1. Germline V gene sequence: CDR1 SGHTA, CDR2 FQGNSA. V dropped 1 base and J dropped 6; count of bases not matched to a gene: 5. CDR3 length: 14 amino acids. Written as DNA, the CDR3 is TGTGCCAGCAGCTTAGGGCAGGGGGCGGTCGAGCAGTACTTC. Translated, it gives CASSLGQGAVEQYF. Supplemented by reference TRBV7-2 and TRBJ2-7, the full variable domain reads GAGVSQSPSNKVTEKGKDVELRCDPISGHTALYWYRQSLGQGLEFLIYFQGNSAPDKSGLPSDRFSAERTGGSVSTLTIQRTQQEDSAVYLCASSLGQGAVEQYFGPGTRLTVT.

This clone was found a few times. Here the CDR3 reads CASSYRQSNTEAFF. CDR3 nucleotides: TGTGCCAGCAGTTACAGACAGTCGAACACTGAAGCTTTCTTT. The V and J genes are TRBV6-2 or TRBV6-3 and TRBJ1-1, with a weak D call TRBD1 (5 bases). The V end was cut by 2 bases, the J end by 1 base, with 8 bases between. This CDR3 spans 14 amino acids. Germline CDR1 reads MNHEY; CDR2 reads SVGEGT.

This chain joins TRBV18 and TRBJ2-1; 9 bases line up with TRBD2. V was clipped by 3 bases and J by 6 bases; unmatched bases: 6. The CDR3 spans 15 residues. Germline-derived CDR1 and CDR2 are KGHSH and LQKENI. In DNA, the CDR3 is TGTGCCAGCTCACCTTCTAGCGGGGTGGGCAATGAGCAGTTCTTC. Its protein is CASSPSSGVGNEQFF.

The J gene is TRBJ2-1, the V gene TRBV7-6, with D uncertain. This CDR3 is 16 amino acids long. Germline CDR1 SGHVS, CDR2 FNYEAQ. Trimming took off 2 bases at V and 6 bases at J, with 17 bases between the two ends. The CDR3 DNA sequence: TGTGCCAGCAGCTTATCACGAAACCTTAGATTCAATGAGCAGTTCTTC. Protein: CASSLSRNLRFNEQFF.

The gene calls are TRBV6-5 and TRBJ1-5; weak D call: TRBD1 (6 bases). V was pared by 4 bases and J by 3 bases, with 10 bases between. Looked up from germline, CDR1 is MNHEY and CDR2 is SVGAGI. The CDR3 runs 14 residues. CDR3 residues: CASSFGQFNQPQHF. DNA of the CDR3: TGTGCCAGCAGTTTCGGACAGTTCAATCAGCCCCAGCATTTT.

This chain links TRBV7-2 with TRBJ1-5; 7 nucleotides line up with TRBD1. The CDR3 has 13 residues. Germline assignment: CDR1 SGHTA and CDR2 FQGNSA. The junction had 2 bases not matched to a gene; V was cut back by 4 bases and J by 5 bases. The CDR3 coding sequence is TGTGCCAGCAGCTCGACAGGGTATCAGCCCCAGCATTTT. Protein: CASSSTGYQPQHF.

This clone appeared once. CDR3: CASSPGKGEKLFF. CDR3 sequence (DNA): TGTGCCAGCTCACCCGGGAAGGGTGAAAAACTGTTTTTT. V is TRBV18 and J is TRBJ1-4; D call uncertain. The V end was cut by 3 bases, the J end by 7 bases, with 9 bases between. This CDR3 is 13 amino acids long. Germline assignment: CDR1 KGHSH and CDR2 LQKENI.

This rearrangement joins TRBV27 to TRBJ1-4; D is unresolved. Trimming took off 7 bases at V and 6 bases at J, with 15 bases between the two ends. This CDR3 spans 14 amino acids. Germline CDR1 is MNHEY and CDR2 is SMNVEV (reference sequence). The DNA for the CDR3 is TGTGCCAGCAAAGCCTCCCAGCGTTATGAAAAACTGTTTTTT. Translating gives CASKASQRYEKLFF. Drawing the rest from reference TRBV27 and TRBJ1-4, the complete variable domain is EAQVTQNPRYLITVTGKKLTVTCSQNMNHEYMSWYRQDPGLGLRQIYYSMNVEVTDKGDVPEGYKVSRKEKRNFPLILESPSPNQTSLYFCASKASQRYEKLFFGSGTQLSVL.

The V gene is TRBV14, the J gene TRBJ1-6; a possible D gene is TRBD1 (5 bases). There are 16 residues in the CDR3. Germline V lookup: CDR1 SGHDN, CDR2 FVKESK. V was clipped by 1 base and J by 9 bases, with 16 bases between them. CDR3 DNA sequence: TGTGCCAGCAGCCAAGGGCCAGACTCAAGGGGTTCACCCCTCCACTTT. Its protein is CASSQGPDSRGSPLHF.

The rearrangement uses TRBV10-3 and TRBJ2-3, with TRBD2 matching 13 bases. This CDR3 contains 16 residues. V was pared by 2 bases and J by 2 bases, with 1 base of the junction left unmatched. In germline, CDR1 is ENHRY, CDR2 SYGVKD. The CDR3 reads CAISEGLAGATDTQYF. CDR3 bases: TGTGCCATCAGTGAGGGACTAGCGGGGGCCACAGATACGCAGTATTTT.

V gene TRBV25-1 combines with J gene TRBJ2-2; 11 bases fit TRBD2. Germline V gene data show CDR1 as MGHDK and CDR2 as SYGVNS. Trimming took 5 bases from V and 5 from J; bases not matched to a gene: 7. This CDR3 has 16 amino acids. CDR3 amino acids: CASSPLAGVMTGELFF. The CDR3 DNA is TGTGCCAGCAGTCCACTAGCGGGAGTAATGACCGGGGAGCTGTTTTTT. The variable domain in full, completed from reference TRBV25-1 and TRBJ2-2, reads EADIYQTPRYLVIGTGKKITLECSQTMGHDKMYWYQQDPGMELHLIHYSYGVNSTEKGDLSSESTVSRIRTEHFPLTLESARPSHTSQYLCASSPLAGVMTGELFFGEGSRLTVL.

The V gene is TRBV27, the J gene TRBJ2-7; the match to TRBD1 covers 7 bases. This CDR3 comprises 14 residues. From germline, CDR1 is MNHEY and CDR2 SMNVEV (reference sequence). V was clipped by 3 bases and J by 1 base; unmatched bases: 3. CDR3 region: CASSFAGGSYEQYF. Written as DNA, the CDR3 is TGTGCCAGCAGTTTCGCAGGGGGTTCCTACGAGCAGTACTTC.

The V gene is TRBV19, the J gene TRBJ2-4; TRBD2 aligns across 15 bases. Trimming at V came to 8 bases and at J to 8 bases, leaving 10 bases not matched to a gene. The CDR3 is 16 residues long. From germline, CDR1 is LNHDA and CDR2 SQIVND (reference sequence). The CDR3 region has the DNA TGTGCCAGTCGCAGGACTAGCGGGGGGGCCGTGGACATTCAGTACTTC. Translated: CASRRTSGGAVDIQYF.

The chain is built from TRBV7-9 and TRBJ2-1; TRBD2 matches 9 bases. There are 13 residues in the CDR3. V was pared by 5 bases and J by 8 bases, with 4 bases of the junction left unmatched. Germline loops: CDR1 SEHNR, CDR2 FQNEAQ (reference sequence). The CDR3 is CASSPGLAYEQFF. CDR3 DNA sequence: TGTGCCAGCAGCCCCGGACTAGCGTATGAGCAGTTCTTC. Combining the CDR3 with reference TRBV7-9 and TRBJ2-1 gives the whole variable domain DTGVSQNPRHKITKRGQNVTFRCDPISEHNRLYWYRQTLGQGPEFLTYFQNEAQLEKSRLLSDRFSAERPKGSFSTLEIQRTEQGDSAMYLCASSPGLAYEQFFGPGTRLTVL.

The V call is TRBV5-1, the J call TRBJ2-7, with D tentatively TRBD2 (6 bases). The germline V gene has CDR1 SGHRS and CDR2 YFSETQ. Trimming pared 5 bases from V and 2 bases from J, leaving 8 bases between. CDR3 length: 12 amino acids. DNA of the CDR3: TGCGCCAGCAGGTCTAGCGCCTACGAGCAGTACTTC. It yields the protein CASRSSAYEQYF.

The chain links TRBV7-2 to TRBJ2-2; D might be TRBD1 (6 bases). CDR3 length equals 13 residues. V was shortened by 2 bases and J by 6 bases, with 7 bases between the two germline ends. Germline CDR1 and CDR2: SGHTA and FQGNSA. The CDR3 here is CASSLTGPGELFF. CDR3 bases: TGTGCCAGCAGCTTAACAGGGCCCGGGGAGCTGTTTTTT.

The chain is built from TRBV5-1 and TRBJ2-1; 9 bases agree with TRBD2. The germline V gene has CDR1 SGHRS and CDR2 YFSETQ. This CDR3 is built from 15 residues. Unmatched junction bases numbered 8, after V lost 4 bases and J lost 6 bases. CDR3 sequence (DNA): TGCGCCAGCAGCCAACCGGGACTAGCCTCCAATGAGCAGTTCTTC. Encoded protein: CASSQPGLASNEQFF.

The chain has TRBV18 and TRBJ2-1; D is possibly TRBD2 (6 bases). The ends were cut back, 0 bases at V and 8 bases at J, with 20 bases in the middle. The CDR3 length is 17 residues. The germline CDR1 and CDR2 sequences are KGHSH and LQKENI. The CDR3 sequence is CASSPPASASGVDEQFF. CDR3 sequence (DNA): TGTGCCAGCTCACCACCAGCTAGCGCGAGTGGGGTCGATGAGCAGTTCTTC. The variable domain in full, with the rest retrieved from reference TRBV18 and TRBJ2-1, is NAGVMQNPRHLVRRRGQEARLRCSPMKGHSHVYWYRQLPEEGLKFMVYLQKENIIDESGMPKERFSAEFPKEGPSILRIQQVVRGDSAAYFCASSPPASASGVDEQFFGPGTRLTVL.

J is TRBJ1-5 and V is TRBV5-1; a weak D match, TRBD1 (5 bases). The CDR3 runs to 13 residues. Germline values: CDR1 SGHRS, CDR2 YFSETQ. V gave up 2 bases and J gave up 8 bases, with 11 bases separating them. The CDR3 bases are TGCGCCAGCAGCTTAGGTGGAGGGGAGCCCCAGCATTTT. This sequence encodes CASSLGGGEPQHF.

CDR3 residues: CASSLKRESAYEQYF. As DNA, the CDR3 is TGTGCCAGCAGTCTAAAGCGGGAGAGCGCCTACGAGCAGTACTTC. The chain carries TRBV27 and TRBJ2-7; 8 bases map to TRBD2. Germline V gene data show CDR1 as MNHEY and CDR2 as SMNVEV (reference sequence). This CDR3 is 15 amino acids long. V was clipped by 5 bases and J by 2 bases; unmatched bases: 8.

The V call is TRBV7-2, the J call TRBJ2-5; the D is unclear. Germline CDR1 SGHTA, CDR2 FQGNSA. Trimming left V 5 bases short and J 1 base short, with 8 bases between. The CDR3 is made up of 13 amino acids. CDR3 region: CASSSLTQETQYF. The CDR3 DNA reads as TGTGCCAGCAGCAGCTTAACCCAAGAGACCCAGTACTTC.

The chain recombines TRBV28 with TRBJ2-1; no reliable D call. Per the germline V gene, CDR1 is MDHEN and CDR2 is SYDVKM. This CDR3 comprises 13 residues. The V and J ends lost 8 bases and 0 bases respectively, with 8 bases between them. As DNA, the CDR3 is TGTGCCAGCGGCGGTAGCTCCTACAATGAGCAGTTCTTC. Protein product: CASGGSSYNEQFF.

The chain carries TRBV9 and TRBJ2-3; D may be TRBD2 (6 bases). V was pared by 4 bases and J by 5 bases, with 20 bases between. Per the germline V gene, CDR1 is SGDLS and CDR2 is YYNGEE. This CDR3 contains 16 residues. The CDR3 protein is CASSRRSAGGGDTQYF. The CDR3 nucleotides read TGTGCCAGCAGCCGTAGGTCGGCCGGGGGTGGAGATACGCAGTATTTT.

This clone appeared a single time. The chain links TRBV7-2 to TRBJ2-3; TRBD2 aligns across 7 bases. Germline V CDR1 and CDR2: SGHTA, FQGNSA. Trimming removed 5 bases from V and 3 bases from J; junction bases left unmatched: 14. The CDR3 totals 17 residues. CDR3 protein: CASSPEGAGVRTDTQYF. CDR3 nucleotides: TGTGCCAGCAGCCCGGAAGGGGCGGGAGTGAGGACAGATACGCAGTATTTT.